Presented here are 27 T cell receptor beta chains from one specimen sequenced in a study of shared clonotypes between healthy human individuals. Clones were read by immunoSEQ multiplex PCR, and TCRdb kept only the in-frame ones, dropping some. The sample has approximately 2.5 million clones, just over 90% seen once; the top ten hold over 0.12%. The specimen was naive CD4+ T cells sorted from blood. Regarding subset: CD45RA+ positively selected. The origin of the receptors is a man between 18 and 35 years old in good health.

The rearrangement links TRBV7-3 to TRBJ2-5; D possibly corresponds to TRBD1 (6 bases). The ends were cut back, 1 base at V and 5 bases at J, with 14 bases in the middle. The CDR3 loop spans 15 amino acids. Germline CDR1 SGHTA, CDR2 FQGTGA. CDR3 sequence reads: CASSLKGDVGETQYF. CDR3 sequence (DNA): TGTGCCAGCAGCTTAAAGGGGGATGTAGGGGAGACCCAGTACTTC.

The V call is TRBV18, the J call TRBJ2-1; the D gene could be TRBD1 or TRBD2 (5 bases each). Trimming shortened V by 5 bases and J by 7 bases, and 18 bases separated the two germline ends. Germline CDR1 KGHSH, CDR2 LQKENI. The CDR3 runs 15 residues. This CDR3 is CASSALGDPLNEQFF. In DNA form, the CDR3 reads TGTGCCAGCTCAGCTCTCGGGGACCCATTAAATGAGCAGTTCTTC.

V and J are TRBV6-1 and TRBJ1-5; the D is unclear. Germline V gene data show CDR1 as MNHNS and CDR2 as SASEGT. Trimming shortened V by 2 bases and J by 4 bases, and 12 bases separated the two germline ends. CDR3 length equals 15 residues. For the CDR3, the DNA is TGTGCCAGCAGTGAATATAGGCTGGGGAATCAGCCCCAGCATTTT. Protein sequence: CASSEYRLGNQPQHF.

V usage is TRBV6-1 and J usage is TRBJ1-6; D remains ambiguous. CDR3 size: 15 residues. Germline loops: CDR1 MNHNS, CDR2 SASEGT. V lost 2 bases and J 3 bases, leaving 8 bases between the germline ends. The CDR3 loop reads CASSETTDYNSPLHF. Written as DNA, the CDR3 is TGTGCCAGCAGTGAAACGACGGACTATAATTCACCCCTCCACTTT.

The chain uses TRBV19 and TRBJ2-1, with D perhaps assigned TRBD1 or TRBD2 (5 bases each). The V and J ends lost 6 bases and 7 bases respectively, with 25 bases between them. There are 17 residues in the CDR3. Looked up from germline, CDR1 is LNHDA and CDR2 is SQIVND (reference sequence). CDR3 coding DNA: TGTGCCAGTAGCCATAGACAGATTAGGGAGCGAGGGAATGAGCAGTTCTTC. The encoded protein is CASSHRQIRERGNEQFF.

In this sample, this clone turned up once. This chain connects TRBV5-1 to TRBJ2-7, with TRBD1 matching 7 bases. J gave up 4 bases and V 4 bases, and 11 bases lay outside the gene matches. The CDR3 is 15 amino acids. Germline CDR1 and CDR2: SGHRS and YFSETQ. Here the CDR3 reads CASSPTTGMGYEQYF. In nucleotides, the CDR3 is TGCGCCAGCAGCCCGACGACAGGGATGGGATACGAGCAGTACTTC. Supplemented by reference TRBV5-1 and TRBJ2-7, the full variable domain reads KAGVTQTPRYLIKTRGQQVTLSCSPISGHRSVSWYQQTPGQGLQFLFEYFSETQRNKGNFPGRFSGRQFSNSRSEMNVSTLELGDSALYLCASSPTTGMGYEQYFGPGTRLTVT.

V and J are TRBV5-1 and TRBJ1-1; 9 bases are a match to TRBD1. The CDR3 is 18 residues long. With 4 bases clipped from V and 6 bases from J, the junction kept 19 bases outside the gene matches. Germline V gene sequence: CDR1 SGHRS, CDR2 YFSETQ. CDR3 amino acids: CASSSVTGGWTNYAEAFF. In nucleotides, the CDR3 is TGCGCCAGCAGCAGTGTGACAGGGGGTTGGACCAACTACGCTGAAGCTTTCTTT.

Comment on this clone: The conserved closing phenylalanine or tryptophan is absent in this CDR3, likely reflecting a read error. The limits of the CDR3 on the DNA are not certain, so only TCRdb's listed CDR3 is given. V usage is TRBV10-3 and J usage is TRBJ2-7. The CDR3 region is 11 residues in length, termini included. Germline assignment: CDR1 ENHRY and CDR2 SYGVKD. Here the CDR3 reads CAISDLRDLRI.

This clone was counted a few times. This chain links TRBV5-4 with TRBJ1-5; no clear D gene. V was cut by 2 bases and J by 7 bases, with 7 bases left in between. Germline V gene data show CDR1 as SGHNT and CDR2 as YYREEE (reference sequence). The CDR3 loop spans 12 amino acids. CDR3 nucleotides: TGTGCCAGCAGCTTATACGGACAGCCCCAGCATTTT. This gives the protein CASSLYGQPQHF. Together with reference TRBV5-4 and TRBJ1-5, the CDR3 gives the full variable domain: ETGVTQSPTHLIKTRGQQVTLRCSSQSGHNTVSWYQQALGQGPQFIFQYYREEENGRGNFPPRFSGLQFPNYSSELNVNALELDDSALYLCASSLYGQPQHFGDGTRLSIL.

This rearrangement joins TRBV29-1 to TRBJ1-1; 8 positions match TRBD1. The CDR3 length is 12 residues. With V trimmed by 6 bases and J by 11 bases, 11 bases remained unmatched. The V gene's germline CDR1 is SQVTM and CDR2 ANQGSEA. CDR3 nucleotide sequence: TGCAGCGTCAGTCTAGGACAGGGTGACGCTTTCTTT. It translates to CSVSLGQGDAFF.

J is TRBJ2-2 and V is TRBV2, with 7 nucleotides matching TRBD1. V was pared by 5 bases and J by 4 bases, with 4 bases of the junction left unmatched. Per the germline V gene, CDR1 is SNHLY and CDR2 is FYNNEI. CDR3 length: 14 residues. CDR3 nucleotides: TGTGCCAGCAGTCCCGACAGGGCCACCGGGGAGCTGTTTTTT. This codes for CASSPDRATGELFF.

J is TRBJ1-3 and V is TRBV29-1; D is possibly TRBD1 (6 bases). Germline assignment: CDR1 SQVTM and CDR2 ANQGSEA. This CDR3 has 13 amino acids. The V end lost 6 bases, the J end lost 2 bases, and 11 bases lay between the germline ends. The CDR3 is CSVVEGAGNTIYF. In DNA, the CDR3 is TGCAGCGTCGTTGAGGGGGCTGGAAACACCATATATTTT.

Points on this clone: Other DNA sequences in this specimen translate into the identical CDR3. This chain uses TRBV19 with TRBJ1-2, with D perhaps matching TRBD1 (6 bases). Trimming removed 6 bases from V and 4 bases from J, with 12 bases in between. The length of the CDR3 is 13 residues. Germline V lookup: CDR1 LNHDA, CDR2 SQIVND (reference sequence). CDR3 residues: CASSLQGLYGYTF. CDR3 nucleotide sequence: TGTGCCAGTAGCCTTCAGGGGCTCTATGGCTACACCTTC. The full variable domain, in which reference TRBV19 and TRBJ1-2 provide the parts outside the CDR3, is DGGITQSPKYLFRKEGQNVTLSCEQNLNHDAMYWYRQDPGQGLRLIYYSQIVNDFQKGDIAEGYSVSREKKESFPLTVTSAQKNPTAFYLCASSLQGLYGYTFGSGTRLTVV.

The CDR3 DNA sequence: TGTGCCAGCAGTGGTGCAGGGGTCGGGTCGGATGAGCAGTTCTTC. Protein sequence: CASSGAGVGSDEQFF. The chain links TRBV28 to TRBJ2-1; possible D gene TRBD1, 6 bases. V was shortened by 5 bases and J by 8 bases, with 19 bases between the two germline ends. The CDR3 is made up of 15 amino acids. The germline CDR1 and CDR2 sequences are MDHEN and SYDVKM.

The chain is built from TRBV19 and TRBJ2-4; 7 bases map to TRBD1. The V gene end was trimmed by 5 bases and the J gene end by 8 bases; junction bases not matched to a gene: 12. Germline lookup yields CDR1 LNHDA and CDR2 SQIVND (reference sequence). The CDR3 is made up of 15 amino acids. CDR3 sequence reads: CASSLMTGLRDIQYF. DNA of the CDR3: TGTGCCAGTAGTCTAATGACAGGGTTACGAGACATTCAGTACTTC. Supplemented by reference TRBV19 and TRBJ2-4, the full variable domain reads DGGITQSPKYLFRKEGQNVTLSCEQNLNHDAMYWYRQDPGQGLRLIYYSQIVNDFQKGDIAEGYSVSREKKESFPLTVTSAQKNPTAFYLCASSLMTGLRDIQYFGAGTRLSVL.

The rearrangement uses TRBV5-4 and TRBJ1-2; D call uncertain. The V gene's germline CDR1 is SGHNT and CDR2 YYREEE (reference sequence). V was pared by 5 bases and J by 2 bases, with 4 bases between. The CDR3 covers 11 residues. The CDR3 loop reads CASRRNYGYTF. CDR3 DNA sequence: TGTGCCAGCAGACGGAACTATGGCTACACCTTC. The variable domain in full, with the rest retrieved from reference TRBV5-4 and TRBJ1-2, is ETGVTQSPTHLIKTRGQQVTLRCSSQSGHNTVSWYQQALGQGPQFIFQYYREEENGRGNFPPRFSGLQFPNYSSELNVNALELDDSALYLCASRRNYGYTFGSGTRLTVV.

This clone was observed a single time. The V gene is TRBV9, the J gene TRBJ2-1; 7 bases align to TRBD2. Per germline, CDR1 SGDLS and CDR2 YYNGEE. This CDR3 contains 16 residues. With V trimmed by 0 bases and J by 3 bases, 6 bases remained unmatched. Here the CDR3 reads CASSVDQAGLYNEQFF. The CDR3 DNA reads TGTGCCAGCAGCGTAGATCAAGCGGGGCTCTACAATGAGCAGTTCTTC.

The chain uses TRBV25-1 and TRBJ2-7; 8 bases agree with TRBD1. V trimming: 6 bases; J trimming: 4 bases; junction bases outside the gene matches: 8. This CDR3 has 14 residues. Germline CDR1 reads MGHDK; CDR2 reads SYGVNS. The CDR3 spells CASRDRVNPYEQYF. The CDR3 DNA is TGTGCCAGCAGGGACAGGGTAAACCCTTACGAGCAGTACTTC.

This clone was seen a single time. The rearrangement joins TRBV19 to TRBJ1-2; 9 nucleotides match TRBD1. V lost 3 bases, J lost 5 bases, and 7 bases stayed unmatched. The germline CDR1 and CDR2 sequences are LNHDA and SQIVND (reference sequence). The CDR3 covers 15 residues. The CDR3 nucleotides read TGTGCCAGTAGTATCCGAGGACAGGGGCGTTATGGCTACACCTTC. Amino acid sequence: CASSIRGQGRYGYTF.

This clone showed up just once. The rearrangement uses TRBV28 and TRBJ1-1; D not resolved. The CDR3 is made up of 15 amino acids. Germline-derived CDR1 and CDR2 are MDHEN and SYDVKM. The V end lost 7 bases, the J end lost 4 bases, and 19 bases lay between the germline ends. For the CDR3, the DNA is TGTGCCAGCACTAAAACGACGGGTTTGAGCACTGAAGCTTTCTTT. This gives the protein CASTKTTGLSTEAFF.

The rearrangement links TRBV18 to TRBJ2-7; weak D call: TRBD2 (5 bases). Germline-derived CDR1 and CDR2 are KGHSH and LQKENI. The CDR3 runs to 15 residues. The germline V and J ends were trimmed by 2 bases and 3 bases, with 14 bases remaining between them. CDR3 coding DNA: TGTGCCAGCTCACCAGCGGGTGCCGGGGTCTACGAGCAGTACTTC. Translating gives CASSPAGAGVYEQYF.

The J gene is TRBJ1-1, the V gene TRBV6-5; no definite D call. V was shortened by 5 bases and J by 1 base, with 11 bases between the two germline ends. CDR1 is MNHEY and CDR2 is SVGAGI in the germline V gene. This CDR3 is built from 14 residues. The chain's CDR3 is CASSRGVPNTEAFF. The CDR3 bases are TGTGCCAGCAGTCGAGGAGTTCCGAACACTGAAGCTTTCTTT.

As for this clone: Distinct nucleotide sequences in the sample also encode this CDR3. V and J are TRBV5-6 and TRBJ2-5; 15 nucleotides agree with TRBD2. CDR3 length equals 16 residues. V was clipped by 3 bases and J by 1 base; unmatched bases: 1. Germline V lookup: CDR1 SGHDT, CDR2 YYEEEE. The CDR3 reads CASSSGLAGGQETQYF. The CDR3 nucleotides are TGTGCCAGCAGCTCGGGACTAGCGGGGGGCCAAGAGACCCAGTACTTC.

The chain links TRBV25-1 to TRBJ2-7; 8 bases match TRBD1. The CDR3 sequence is 14 residues long. J was trimmed by 2 bases and V by 7 bases; bases with no gene match: 7. The germline gives CDR1 MGHDK, CDR2 SYGVNS. CDR3: CASTLDRVPYEQYF. DNA of the CDR3: TGTGCCAGCACCCTGGACAGGGTCCCCTACGAGCAGTACTTC.

This clone was seen more than once but under ten times. The chain employs TRBV6-6 and TRBJ1-6; 10 bases are a match to TRBD1. Germline V gives CDR1 MNHNY, CDR2 SVGAGI (reference sequence). The V and J ends lost 5 bases and 11 bases, in that order; junction bases with no gene match: 3. The CDR3 spans 13 residues. CDR3: CASSQTGGAPLHF. The CDR3 region has the DNA TGTGCCAGCAGTCAGACAGGGGGCGCACCCCTCCACTTT.

The V call is TRBV5-4, the J call TRBJ2-1; D possibly corresponds to TRBD2 (5 bases). The CDR3 runs 15 residues. The germline V gene encodes CDR1 SGHNT and CDR2 YYREEE (reference sequence). Trimming cost V 2 bases and J 1 base, with 10 bases left between them. The CDR3 sequence is CASSFLGGSYNEQFF. CDR3 bases: TGTGCCAGCAGCTTTCTGGGCGGGTCCTACAATGAGCAGTTCTTC. Complete variable domain (other parts from reference TRBV5-4 and TRBJ2-1): ETGVTQSPTHLIKTRGQQVTLRCSSQSGHNTVSWYQQALGQGPQFIFQYYREEENGRGNFPPRFSGLQFPNYSSELNVNALELDDSALYLCASSFLGGSYNEQFFGPGTRLTVL.

J is TRBJ1-3 and V is TRBV5-1; 7 nucleotides align to TRBD1. J gave up 2 bases and V 1 base, and 6 bases lay outside the gene matches. The CDR3 spans 16 residues. Germline values: CDR1 SGHRS, CDR2 YFSETQ. The CDR3 here is CASSLPTGSAGNTIYF. For the CDR3, the DNA is TGCGCCAGCAGCTTGCCGACAGGGTCGGCTGGAAACACCATATATTTT.